These T cell receptor beta chains were read from a single sample in a study of beta chain features in type 1 diabetes. Profiling relied on immunoSEQ multiplex PCR, and the TCRdb table lists in-frame clones only, not all of them. In the table there are hundreds of thousands of clones, 13% of which are singletons. Specimen: naive CD4+ T cells from blood. The origin of the receptors is a man between 18 and 29 years old with type 1 diabetes. CDR3s include the opening cysteine and the closing phenylalanine or tryptophan. The order of the fields is D gene, V gene, clone size, J gene, CDR3 DNA, CDR3 protein. The D gene is left open where the match is weak. Only some rows state a clone size, as once, few, many or a class for expanded clones.

>-|TRBV6-8|few|TRBJ2-7
TGTGCCACCCCGGCAGGGGTTGGGGAGCAGTACTTC
CATPAGVGEQYF
>-|TRBV7-9|few|TRBJ2-3
TGTGCCAGCAGCTTGGGACTGCTGGGGAGCACAGATACGCAGTATTTT
CASSLGLLGSTDTQYF
>-|TRBV2|once|TRBJ1-3
TGTGCCAGCAGTGTCGCCAGGCTCGACACCATATATTTT
CASSVARLDTIYF
>-|TRBV28|-|TRBJ1-2
TGTGCCAGCAGTTTGGTTGGGGGACCCTATGGCTACACCTTC
CASSLVGGPYGYTF
>-|TRBV2|few|TRBJ2-5
TGTGCCGAAGGGGGCCAAGAGACCCAGTACTTC
CAEGGQETQYF
>-|TRBV5-6|-|TRBJ2-2
TGTGCCAGCAGCTTGTCCACCGGGGAGCTGTTTTTT
CASSLSTGELFF
>-|TRBV29-1|-|TRBJ1-1
TGCAGCGTTGCCCCAGCGGGATCTGAAGCTTTCTTT
CSVAPAGSEAFF
>-|TRBV7-3|few|TRBJ1-1
TGTGCCAGCAGGAGGACGCTGGTCACTGAAGCTTTCTTT
CASRRTLVTEAFF
>-|TRBV9|-|TRBJ2-7
TGTGCCAGCAGCTCCAGACCCTCCTACGAGCAGTACTTC
CASSSRPSYEQYF
>-|TRBV5-8|few|TRBJ2-3
TGTGCCAGCAGCCCCGGGGGCGGGGCCGCCGGGGGTCGAGATACGCAGTATTTT
CASSPGGGAAGGRDTQYF
>TRBD2|TRBV7-2|few|TRBJ2-7
TGTGCCAGCAGCTTAGTGGCTAGCGGGCCTCTCTACGAGCAGTACTTC
CASSLVASGPLYEQYF
>-|TRBV6-5|few|TRBJ2-7
TGTGCCAGCAGTTACTCGAATCTGGATTCCTACGAGCAGTACTTC
CASSYSNLDSYEQYF
>-|TRBV9|few|TRBJ2-5
TGTGCCAGCACCCGGGAGACCCAGTACTTC
CASTRETQYF
>-|TRBV28|few|TRBJ1-1
TGTGCCAGCAGTATAGGAGGGTCGCCTGAAGCTTTCTTT
CASSIGGSPEAFF
>-|TRBV10-3|many|TRBJ2-3
TGTGCCATGGGATCTAGCACAGATACGCAGTATTTT
CAMGSSTDTQYF
>-|TRBV23-1|-|TRBJ2-7
TGCGCCAGCAGTCAATCGTGGCTAGCTTTCCACGAGCAGTACTTC
CASSQSWLAFHEQYF
>-|TRBV15|few|TRBJ2-3
TGTGCCACCAGCGGTAGCTTAGTGAGCACAGATACGCAGTATTTT
CATSGSLVSTDTQYF
>-|TRBV29-1|few|TRBJ1-1
TGCAGCGTTGGGGGGAGCACTGAAGCTTTCTTT
CSVGGSTEAFF
>-|TRBV25-1|few|TRBJ2-7
TGTGCCAGCAGAGTAGGGGTTCTTGACGAGCAGTACTTC
CASRVGVLDEQYF
>-|TRBV14|many|TRBJ2-1
TGTGCCAGCAGCCAACAGGGAAGTACCCAGTTCTTC
CASSQQGSTQFF
>-|TRBV28|few|TRBJ2-4
TGTGCCAGCAGTAACCCGGGGGCTTGGGACATTCAGTACTTC
CASSNPGAWDIQYF
>TRBD1|TRBV29-1|few|TRBJ1-4
TGCAGCGTAGGGGACAGGGCGACTAATGAAAAACTGTTTTTT
CSVGDRATNEKLFF
>-|TRBV30|-|TRBJ1-2
TGTGCCTGGAGGCGGCAGGGAGGCTATGGCTACACCTTC
CAWRRQGGYGYTF